This T cell receptor beta chain was sequenced for a study of cytotoxic CD8 clonotypes in ibrutinib-treated CLL. Broader study findings: Clonality, elevated at ibrutinib response, dropped back toward baseline at progression. Lymph node repertoires were not studied, and sampling times were unmatched.

With respect to this clone: Its specificity is not known.

CDR3 size: 14 residues. V dropped 5 bases and J dropped 0 bases, with 9 bases sitting between them. CDR1 and CDR2 from the germline V gene are LGHNT and FRNRAP. The table came from immunoSEQ multiplex PCR; TCRdb's copy has only in-frame clones and leaves some out. This table holds approximately 330,000 clones, roughly 80% found once. The starting material was PBMCs, obtained before ibrutinib treatment. V and J are TRBV12-5 and TRBJ2-3; possibly TRBD2 for D (5 bases). The clonotype comes from a human donor with chronic lymphocytic leukemia. CDR3 loop: CASGMRESTDTQYF. The CDR3, as DNA: TGTGCTAGTGGTATGAGGGAGAGCACAGATACGCAGTATTTT.